In its sample, the clone carrying this T cell receptor beta chain was seen a few times. TCRdb passed the 5' RACE reads through MiXCR, listing each CDR3 protein once. Here the sample spans fewer than 350,000 distinct CDR3 sequences, more than 13% being singletons. The entry originates in a study of T-cell memory formation after mild COVID-19. Sequenced input: PBMCs or a T cell subset sorted from them (not recorded which). The sequence came from a man aged 18 to 29 who had mild COVID-19 (a few samples of this study predate the infection). Cell type and time point are not known.

CDR3 DNA sequence: TGCGCCAGCAGCTTGAGGCAGGTGCGTGTGAACACTGAAGCTTTCTTT. Translated, it gives CASSLRQVRVNTEAFF. The chain joins TRBV5-1 to TRBJ1-1, with unresolved D. The V and J ends lost 1 base and 0 bases respectively, with 13 bases between them. This CDR3 has 16 amino acids. Germline assignment: CDR1 SGHRS and CDR2 YFSETQ.